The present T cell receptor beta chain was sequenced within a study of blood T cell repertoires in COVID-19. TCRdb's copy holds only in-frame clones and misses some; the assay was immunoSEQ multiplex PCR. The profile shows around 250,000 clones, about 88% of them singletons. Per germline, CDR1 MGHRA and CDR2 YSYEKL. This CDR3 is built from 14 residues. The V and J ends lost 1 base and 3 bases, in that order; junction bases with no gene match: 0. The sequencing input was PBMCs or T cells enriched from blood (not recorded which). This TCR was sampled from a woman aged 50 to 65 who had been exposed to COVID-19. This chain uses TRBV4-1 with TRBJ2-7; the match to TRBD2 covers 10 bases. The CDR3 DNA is TGCGCCAGCAGCCAAGGACTAGCGGGCTACGAGCAGTACTTC. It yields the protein CASSQGLAGYEQYF.